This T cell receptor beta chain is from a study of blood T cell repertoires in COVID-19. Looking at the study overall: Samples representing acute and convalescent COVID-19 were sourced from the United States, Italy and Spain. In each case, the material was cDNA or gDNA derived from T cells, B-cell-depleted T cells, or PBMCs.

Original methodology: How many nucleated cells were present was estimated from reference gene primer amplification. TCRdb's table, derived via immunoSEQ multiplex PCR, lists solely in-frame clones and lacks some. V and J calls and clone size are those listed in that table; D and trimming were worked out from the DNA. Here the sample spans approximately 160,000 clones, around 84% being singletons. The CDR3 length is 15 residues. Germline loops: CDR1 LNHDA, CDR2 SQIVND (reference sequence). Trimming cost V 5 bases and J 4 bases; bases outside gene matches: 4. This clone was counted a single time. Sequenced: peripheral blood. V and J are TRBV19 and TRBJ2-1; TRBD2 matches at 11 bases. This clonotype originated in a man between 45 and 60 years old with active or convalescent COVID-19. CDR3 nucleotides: TGTGCCAGTAGTCCGGGACTAGCGGCTTACAATGAGCAGTTCTTC. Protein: CASSPGLAAYNEQFF.